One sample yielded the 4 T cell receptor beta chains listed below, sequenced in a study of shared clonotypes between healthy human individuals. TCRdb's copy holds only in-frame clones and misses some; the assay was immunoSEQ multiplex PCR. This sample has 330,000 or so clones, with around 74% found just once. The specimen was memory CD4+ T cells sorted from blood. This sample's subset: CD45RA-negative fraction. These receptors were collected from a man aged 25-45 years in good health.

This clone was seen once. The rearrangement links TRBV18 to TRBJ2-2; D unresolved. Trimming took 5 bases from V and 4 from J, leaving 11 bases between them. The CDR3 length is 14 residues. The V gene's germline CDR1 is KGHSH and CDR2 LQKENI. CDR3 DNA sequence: TGTGCCAGCTCAGATCGGACCGTCACCGGGGAGCTGTTTTTT. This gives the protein CASSDRTVTGELFF.

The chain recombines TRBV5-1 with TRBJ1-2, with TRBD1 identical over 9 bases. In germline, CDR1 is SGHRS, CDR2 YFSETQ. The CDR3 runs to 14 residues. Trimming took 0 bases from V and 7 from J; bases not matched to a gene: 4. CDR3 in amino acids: CASSLANRGPGYTF. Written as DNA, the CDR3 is TGCGCCAGCAGCTTGGCCAACAGGGGGCCTGGCTACACCTTC.

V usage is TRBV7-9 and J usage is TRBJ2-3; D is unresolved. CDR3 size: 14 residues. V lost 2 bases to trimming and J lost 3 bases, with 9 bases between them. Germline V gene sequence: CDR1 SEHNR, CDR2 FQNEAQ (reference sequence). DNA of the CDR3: TGTGCCAGCAGCTTAATGGACGGGACAGATACGCAGTATTTT. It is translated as CASSLMDGTDTQYF.

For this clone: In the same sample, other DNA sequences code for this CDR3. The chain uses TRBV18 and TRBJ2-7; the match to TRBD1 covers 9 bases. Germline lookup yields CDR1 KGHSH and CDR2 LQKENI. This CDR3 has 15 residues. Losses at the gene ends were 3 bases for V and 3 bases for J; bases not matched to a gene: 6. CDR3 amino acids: CASSPSGQGYYEQYF. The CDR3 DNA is TGTGCCAGCTCACCCTCCGGACAGGGGTACTACGAGCAGTACTTC.